Listed here is a single TCR beta chain. Its antigen is unidentified. The data were taken from a study of identical twins. Broader study findings: Diverse VJ usage suggested most zero-insertion clonotypes were not invariant T cells.

Unique molecular identifiers were present on the cDNA, which also gained a universal primer site by template switching. A single record per CDR3 protein comes from TCRdb applying MiXCR to the 5' RACE reads. The sample contains 500,000 to 650,000 distinct CDR3 sequences, about 22% of which appear only once. Trimming cost V 1 base and J 1 base, with 10 bases left between them. Germline V gives CDR1 MGHRA, CDR2 YSYEKL. This CDR3 has 15 residues. The sample also formed part of further work on yellow fever vaccine responses in identical twins.

The source is a woman between 18 and 30 years old in good health. This sequence joins TRBV4-1 and TRBJ1-1; D uncertain. Sequences were obtained from CD4+ T cells sorted from blood. The CDR3 nucleotides read TGCGCCAGCAGCCAAGCGATGACCGCGAACACTGAAGCTTTCTTT. Translating it yields CASSQAMTANTEAFF.